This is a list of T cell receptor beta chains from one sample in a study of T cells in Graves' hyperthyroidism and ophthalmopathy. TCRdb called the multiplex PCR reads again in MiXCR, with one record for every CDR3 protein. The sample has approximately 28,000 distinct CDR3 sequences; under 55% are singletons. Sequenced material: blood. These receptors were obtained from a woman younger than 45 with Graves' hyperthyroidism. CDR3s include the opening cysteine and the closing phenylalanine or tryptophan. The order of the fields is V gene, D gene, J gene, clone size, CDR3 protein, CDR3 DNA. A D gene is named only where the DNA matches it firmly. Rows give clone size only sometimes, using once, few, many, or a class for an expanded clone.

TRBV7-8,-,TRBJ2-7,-,CASSCLQAYEQYF,TGTGCCAGCAGTTGCCTACAGGCCTACGAGCAGTACTTC
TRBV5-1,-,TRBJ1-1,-,CASSLLQGHEALF,TGTGCCAGCAGCTTGTTACAGGGCCATGAAGCTCTCTTT
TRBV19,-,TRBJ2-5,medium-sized,CATNPGSRETQYF,TGTGCCACCAATCCAGGGTCGCGAGAGACCCAGTACTTC
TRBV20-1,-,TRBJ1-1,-,CSASRRNTEAFF,TGCAGTGCTAGTCGCAGAAACACTGAAGCTTTCTTT
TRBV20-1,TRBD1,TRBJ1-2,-,CSASEGANYGYTF,TGCAGTGCTAGCGAGGGGGCCAACTATGGCTACACCTTC
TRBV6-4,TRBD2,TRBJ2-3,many,CASSDRRTSGRYPTDTQYF,TGTGCCAGCAGCGACAGGCGGACTAGCGGGAGGTACCCCACAGATACGCAGTATTTT
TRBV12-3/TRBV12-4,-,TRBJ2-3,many,CASRSLGATDTQYF,TGTGCCAGCAGGTCCCTTGGCGCCACAGATACGCAGTATTTT
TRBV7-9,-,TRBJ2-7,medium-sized,CASSVTPYEQYF,TGTGCCAGCAGCGTCACCCCCTACGAGCAGTACTTC
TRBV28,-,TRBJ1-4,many,CASSYWTGPGANEKLFF,TGTGCCAGCAGTTATTGGACGGGGCCGGGGGCTAATGAAAAACTGTTTTTT
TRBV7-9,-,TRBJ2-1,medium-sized,CASSLAVWDEQFF,TGTGCCAGCAGCTTAGCGGTTTGGGATGAGCAGTTCTTC
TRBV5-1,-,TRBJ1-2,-,CASSLVSGDQDYTF,TGCGCCAGCAGCTTGGTCTCAGGGGACCAAGACTACACCTTC
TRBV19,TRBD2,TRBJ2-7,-,CASSFTGGDYGQCF,TGTGCCAGTAGTTTTACGGGGGGGGACTACGGGCAGTGCTTC
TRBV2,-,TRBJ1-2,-,CASRTGWGPGVSYTF,TGTGCCAGCAGAACCGGGTGGGGCCCCGGAGTGAGCTACACCTTC
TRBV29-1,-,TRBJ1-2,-,CSVKVDLSGYTF,TGCAGCGTTAAGGTCGACCTCTCCGGCTACACCTTC
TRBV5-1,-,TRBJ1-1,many,CASRLGGVNTEAFF,TGCGCCAGCAGATTGGGGGGGGTTAACACTGAAGCTTTCTTT
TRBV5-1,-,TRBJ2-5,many,CASSLGSKETQYF,TGCGCCAGCAGCTTGGGGAGTAAAGAGACCCAGTACTTC
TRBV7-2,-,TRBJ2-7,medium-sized,CASSLDLVQGISGEQYF,TGTGCCAGCAGCTTAGATCTCGTACAGGGCATTTCGGGCGAGCAGTACTTC
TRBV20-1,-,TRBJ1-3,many,CSAPSGAGPGNTIYF,TGCAGTGCTCCTTCGGGCGCGGGTCCTGGAAACACCATATATTTT
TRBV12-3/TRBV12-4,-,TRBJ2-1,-,CASSSGSQYNEQFF,TGTGCCAGCAGTTCCGGCAGCCAGTACAATGAGCAGTTCTTC
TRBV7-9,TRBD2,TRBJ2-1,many,CASSPAETSGNEQFF,TGTGCCAGCAGTCCAGCGGAGACTAGCGGAAATGAGCAGTTCTTC
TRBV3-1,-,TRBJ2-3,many,CASSQDLGNTQYF,TGTGCCAGCAGCCAAGATCTTGGGAATACGCAGTATTTT
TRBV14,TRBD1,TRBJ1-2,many,CASSSIDRGQVHGYAF,TGTGCCAGCAGCTCCATAGACAGGGGGCAGGTCCATGGCTACGCCTTC
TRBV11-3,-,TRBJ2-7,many,CASSLVGVQYF,TGTGCCAGCAGCTTAGTGGGGGTGCAGTACTTC
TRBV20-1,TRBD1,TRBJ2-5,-,CSADRGAGGFETQYF,TGCAGTGCCGACCGAGGGGCAGGGGGCTTCGAGACCCAGTACTTC
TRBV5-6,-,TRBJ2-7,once,CASSLTTQQYF,TGTGCCAGCAGCTTGACTACCCAGCAGTACTTC
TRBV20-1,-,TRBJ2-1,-,CSARGAISYNEQFF,TGCAGTGCTAGAGGGGCCATCTCCTATAATGAGCAGTTTTTC
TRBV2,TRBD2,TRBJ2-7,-,CASRATSGRANEQYF,TGTGCCAGCAGAGCGACTAGCGGGAGGGCAAACGAGCAGTACTTC
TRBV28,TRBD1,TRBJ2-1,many,CASSPMGQGEQFF,TGTGCCAGCTCCCCCATGGGACAGGGTGAGCAGTTCTTC
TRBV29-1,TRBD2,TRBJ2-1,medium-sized,CSVGEGLGSWNEQFF,TGCAGCGTTGGGGAGGGGTTAGGTTCTTGGAATGAGCAGTTCTTC
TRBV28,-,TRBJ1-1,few,CASSYRGRSTEAFF,TGTGCCAGCAGTTACCGTGGGCGCTCCACTGAAGCTTTCTTT
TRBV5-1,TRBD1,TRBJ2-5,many,CASSATGIETQYF,TGCGCCAGCAGCGCGACAGGGATCGAGACCCAGTACTTC
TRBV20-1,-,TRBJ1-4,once,CSALGLAEDNEQFFGPGYEKLFF,-
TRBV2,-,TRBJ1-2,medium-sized,CASKLLGYTF,TGTGCCAGCAAATTGTTAGGCTACACCTTC
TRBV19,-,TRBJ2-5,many,CASSGAAGWGETQYF,TGTGCCAGTAGTGGGGCAGCGGGCTGGGGAGAGACCCAGTACTTC
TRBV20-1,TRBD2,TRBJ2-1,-,CSARAGTSGLNEQFF,TGCAGTGCTAGAGCCGGGACTAGCGGACTCAATGAGCAGTTCTTC
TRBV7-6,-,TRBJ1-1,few,CASGLAVALGEAFF,TGTGCCAGCGGCTTAGCCGTGGCCCTCGGCGAAGCTTTCTTT
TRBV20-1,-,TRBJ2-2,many,CSATRTGGLANTGELFF,TGCAGTGCTACCAGGACAGGCGGACTAGCGAACACCGGGGAGCTGTTTTTT
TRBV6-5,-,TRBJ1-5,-,CAGSLSSNQPQHF,TGTGCCGGCAGCCTCAGTAGCAATCAGCCCCAGCATTTT
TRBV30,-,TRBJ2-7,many,CAWSQLGPGRSEQYF,TGTGCCTGGAGTCAACTAGGACCCGGGCGCTCCGAGCAGTACTTC
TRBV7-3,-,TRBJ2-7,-,CASTRAGEGARYEQYF,TGTGCCAGCACCCGCGCCGGGGAGGGGGCGCGGTACGAGCAGTACTTC
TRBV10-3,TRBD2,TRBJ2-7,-,CAIASGSLSYEQYF,TGTGCCATCGCTAGCGGGAGCCTCTCCTACGAGCAGTACTTC
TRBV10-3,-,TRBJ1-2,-,CAGQHPTGGYTF,TGTGCCGGACAACATCCCACGGGGGGCTACACCTTC
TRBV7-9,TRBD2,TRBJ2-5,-,CASSLGSGNGETQYF,TGTGCCAGCAGCTTAGGTAGCGGGAACGGAGAGACCCAGTACTTC
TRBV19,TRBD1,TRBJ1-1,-,CASHSGQGRGTEAFF,TGTGCCAGCCACTCGGGACAGGGGAGGGGTACTGAAGCTTTCTTT
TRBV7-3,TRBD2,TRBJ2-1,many,CASSYGGRALGEQFF,TGTGCCAGCAGCTACGGCGGGAGGGCCCTCGGTGAGCAGTTCTTC
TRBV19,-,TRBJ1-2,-,CASSKGPANYGYTF,TGTGCCAGTAGTAAGGGCCCAGCTAACTATGGCTACACCTTC
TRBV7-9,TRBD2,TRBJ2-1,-,CASSTSGSGNEQFF,TGTGCCAGCAGCACTAGCGGGAGCGGGAATGAGCAGTTCTTC
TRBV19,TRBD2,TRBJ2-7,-,CASSMGGPRYF,TGTGCCAGTAGTATGGGAGGGCCAAGGTACTTC
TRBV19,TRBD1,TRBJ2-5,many,CASKLTGGPTQYF,TGTGCCAGCAAATTGACAGGGGGCCCGACCCAGTACTTC
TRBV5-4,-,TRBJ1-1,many,CASSLGGAPTEAFF,TGTGCCAGCAGCTTGGGGGGGGCGCCCACTGAAGCTTTCTTT
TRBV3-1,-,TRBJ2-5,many,CASSQLVGETQYF,TGTGCCAGCAGCCAACTAGTGGGTGAGACCCAGTACTTC
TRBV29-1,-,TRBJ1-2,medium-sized,CSVEVGANYGYTF,TGCAGCGTTGAGGTGGGGGCTAACTATGGCTACACCTTC
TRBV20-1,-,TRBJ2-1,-,CSARDDNRVLDNEQFF,TGCAGTGCTAGAGATGACAACAGGGTTTTAGACAATGAGCAGTTCTTC